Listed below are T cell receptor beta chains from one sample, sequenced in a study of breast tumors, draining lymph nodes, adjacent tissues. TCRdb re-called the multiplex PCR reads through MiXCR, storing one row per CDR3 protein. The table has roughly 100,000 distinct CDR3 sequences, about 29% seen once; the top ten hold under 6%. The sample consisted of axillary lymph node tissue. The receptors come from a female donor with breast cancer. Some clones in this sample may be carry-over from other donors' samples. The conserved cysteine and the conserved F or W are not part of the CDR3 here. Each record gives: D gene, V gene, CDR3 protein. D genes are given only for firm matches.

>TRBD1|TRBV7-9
ATQQGANQPQH
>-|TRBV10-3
AISPSLTAYSGNTIY
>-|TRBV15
ATSRGNQPQH
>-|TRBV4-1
ASSQDRRGAF
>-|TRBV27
ASRPPDSYEQY
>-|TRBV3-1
ASSQVNTEAF
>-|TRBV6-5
ASSHSVMRGRETQY
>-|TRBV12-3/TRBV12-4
ASSLRGGVPNYGYT
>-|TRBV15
ATSRGGETQY
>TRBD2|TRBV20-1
SAGSGGQETQY
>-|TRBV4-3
ASSISTDTQY